Below are 14 T cell receptor beta chains sequenced from a single sample in a study of CD8 T cells in ankylosing spondylitis. TCRdb processed the 5' RACE reads anew with MiXCR; each CDR3 protein has one entry. The profile shows some 130,000 distinct CDR3 sequences, approximately 9.2% of them singletons. The sequencing input was synovial fluid, either unsorted or a sorted T cell fraction (not recorded which). These receptors were taken from a male donor with ankylosing spondylitis.

The sample holds a few counts of this clonotype. The V gene is TRBV4-2, the J gene TRBJ2-3; TRBD2 matches 13 bases. CDR3 length equals 16 residues. The germline CDR1 and CDR2 sequences are LGHNA and YNFKEQ. V lost 10 bases to trimming and J lost 3 bases; unmatched junction nucleotides: 10. The CDR3 loop is CAIGPGTSGTTDTQYF. The CDR3 bases are TGTGCCATCGGCCCCGGGACTAGCGGGACAACAGATACGCAGTATTTT.

This clonotype was observed a few times. The chain joins TRBV11-2 to TRBJ1-2, with 7 bases matching TRBD1. Germline V gene sequence: CDR1 SGHAT, CDR2 FQNNGV. CDR3 size: 15 residues. V lost 4 bases, J lost 5 bases, and 10 bases stayed unmatched. CDR3 sequence (DNA): TGTGCCAGCAGCTGGGGGACAGTCCAAGGGTATGGCTACACCTTC. Translation gives CASSWGTVQGYGYTF.

V gene TRBV4-1 combines with J gene TRBJ2-7; D is unclear. This CDR3 has 13 residues. CDR1 MGHRA and CDR2 YSYEKL come from the germline V gene. V was pared by 0 bases and J by 7 bases, with 10 bases between. The chain's CDR3 is CASSQELRREQYF. The CDR3 DNA reads TGCGCCAGCAGCCAAGAACTCCGTCGGGAGCAGTACTTC.

This clonotype was counted many times. This chain connects TRBV20-1 to TRBJ2-3; possibly TRBD2 for D (6 bases). The CDR3 runs 12 residues. Looked up from germline, CDR1 is DFQATT and CDR2 is SNEGSKA (reference sequence). This CDR3 reads CSRERPPDTQYF. The CDR3 coding sequence is TGCAGCCGGGAGCGGCCACCAGATACGCAGTATTTT.

This clonotype was found many times. The J gene is TRBJ2-2, the V gene TRBV6-1; D could derive from TRBD1 or TRBD2 (5 bases each). CDR1 is MNHNS, CDR2 SASEGT, per germline. The V end was cut by 5 bases, the J end by 9 bases, with 13 bases between. The CDR3 is 13 amino acids. CDR3: CASSLRGRRELFF. Written as DNA, the CDR3 is TGTGCCAGCAGTCTTCGGGGACGCCGGGAGCTGTTTTTT.

This clonotype has just a few counts. This chain connects TRBV28 to TRBJ1-1; D not certain. The germline V and J ends were trimmed by 8 bases and 2 bases, with 18 bases remaining between them. This CDR3 has 15 residues. Germline CDR1 is MDHEN and CDR2 is SYDVKM. The DNA for the CDR3 is TGTGCCAGCCGAAGACCGACATTCCCAAACACTGAAGCTTTCTTT. Translation gives CASRRPTFPNTEAFF.

The V gene is TRBV20-1, the J gene TRBJ2-2; D gene ambiguous. V lost 7 bases and J lost 0, with 12 bases in between. This CDR3 has 14 amino acids. CDR1 is DFQATT and CDR2 is SNEGSKA in the germline V gene (reference sequence). The CDR3, as DNA: TGCAGTGTCCTTGGGGTAACGAACACCGGGGAGCTGTTTTTT. Translating gives CSVLGVTNTGELFF.

The chain links TRBV11-1 to TRBJ1-5, with D uncertain. The CDR3 contains 13 residues. V gave up 5 bases and J gave up 3 bases, with 8 bases separating them. Germline V CDR1 and CDR2: SGHAT, FQDESV (reference sequence). CDR3 bases: TGTGCCAGCAGCCACGACATCAATCAGCCCCAGCATTTT. As protein: CASSHDINQPQHF.

This clonotype has a count of ten or more. The chain combines TRBV9 with TRBJ2-7; D may be TRBD1 or TRBD2 (5 bases each). Germline loops: CDR1 SGDLS, CDR2 YYNGEE. V was pared by 2 bases and J by 3 bases, with 15 bases between. The CDR3 loop spans 15 amino acids. The CDR3 DNA is TGTGCCAGCAGCGTCTCCGGGACGTACTACTACGAGCAGTACTTC. It encodes CASSVSGTYYYEQYF.

There are a few counts of this clonotype. The chain links TRBV29-1 to TRBJ1-2; TRBD1 is a possible D gene (5 bases). Per germline, CDR1 SQVTM and CDR2 ANQGSEA. Trimming took 6 bases from V and 0 from J, leaving 14 bases between them. This CDR3 has 14 amino acids. CDR3 coding DNA: TGCAGCGTGCTGGGACCGAATACTAACTATGGCTACACCTTC. Encoded protein: CSVLGPNTNYGYTF.

The V call is TRBV11-2, the J call TRBJ2-2; possibly TRBD1 for D (6 bases). Germline CDR1 reads SGHAT; CDR2 reads FQNNGV. The length of the CDR3 is 14 residues. Trimming pared 6 bases from V and 7 bases from J, leaving 15 bases between. The CDR3 spells CASRKARGIGELFF. CDR3 sequence (DNA): TGTGCCAGCAGGAAGGCCAGGGGCATCGGGGAGCTGTTTTTT.

This clonotype has a handful of counts. The V gene is TRBV7-2, the J gene TRBJ1-1, with no clear D. CDR1 and CDR2 (germline): SGHTA, FQGNSA. The CDR3 runs to 16 residues. V dropped 5 bases and J dropped 3 bases, with 19 bases sitting between them. The CDR3 nucleotides read TGTGCCAGCAGCCCCCTATTGGGTCCGAGTTACACTGAAGCTTTCTTT. Translating it yields CASSPLLGPSYTEAFF. The full variable domain, rest sourced from reference TRBV7-2 and TRBJ1-1, is GAGVSQSPSNKVTEKGKDVELRCDPISGHTALYWYRQSLGQGLEFLIYFQGNSAPDKSGLPSDRFSAERTGGSVSTLTIQRTQQEDSAVYLCASSPLLGPSYTEAFFGQGTRLTVV.

This clonotype was counted only a few times. V usage is TRBV7-9 and J usage is TRBJ1-4, with unresolved D. The CDR3 consists of 13 residues. The V gene lost 5 bases and the J gene lost 7 bases, with 11 bases spanning the gap. Germline V gene sequence: CDR1 SEHNR, CDR2 FQNEAQ (reference sequence). As DNA, the CDR3 is TGTGCCAGCAGCCAAGCCGCGGGTGAAAAACTGTTTTTT. Translated: CASSQAAGEKLFF. The variable domain in full, with the rest retrieved from reference TRBV7-9 and TRBJ1-4, is DTGVSQNPRHKITKRGQNVTFRCDPISEHNRLYWYRQTLGQGPEFLTYFQNEAQLEKSRLLSDRFSAERPKGSFSTLEIQRTEQGDSAMYLCASSQAAGEKLFFGSGTQLSVL.

In this sample, this clonotype turned up many times. The J gene is TRBJ2-2, the V gene TRBV5-1, with D possibly TRBD1 on 7 matching bases. Germline V gene lookup returns CDR1 SGHRS and CDR2 YFSETQ. V was clipped by 4 bases and J by 2 bases, with 15 bases between them. The CDR3 is made up of 16 amino acids. Here the CDR3 DNA reads TGCGCCAGCAGCCCTTGGCGGGACAGTAACACCGGGGAGCTGTTTTTT. It yields the protein CASSPWRDSNTGELFF.